Here is one T cell receptor (beta chain) with its context. Its target is unknown. This record belongs to a study of cytomegalovirus exposure and HLA in healthy donors. Study information: Of over 350 genotyped donors, roughly 76% grouped in the Caucasian-associated ancestry cluster. Study-wide results and limits: A reported reduction in N-insertions relative to the roughly 640-donor mean was seen in an Asian-associated ancestry cluster in a later analysis. At a 0.05 false discovery rate, a later analysis found about 17,000 TCR beta sequences to be associated with HLA alleles.

This CDR3 region has 14 residues. Trimming at V came to 5 bases and at J to 3 bases, leaving 7 bases not matched to a gene. CDR1 SGHAT and CDR2 FQDESV come from the germline V gene (reference sequence). PCR primers comprised 60 Vbeta and 13 Jbeta primers. Authors' methods: Per a later analysis, the number of unique TCR beta chains was around 80 million, of which roughly 10 million were shared. The data were produced by immunoSEQ multiplex PCR, yet TCRdb's version contains in-frame clones alone and is incomplete. V and J calls and clone size are those listed in that table; D and trimming were worked out from the DNA. The table records around 170,000 clones, roughly 82% of them present only once.

The receptor was derived from a middle-aged man in good health and CMV-seronegative. Sequenced: PBMCs. This chain links TRBV11-1 with TRBJ2-7; 7 bases match TRBD1. CDR3 DNA: TGTGCCAGCAGCCCGGGGACAGTTCGCTACGAGCAGTACTTC. Its protein is CASSPGTVRYEQYF.